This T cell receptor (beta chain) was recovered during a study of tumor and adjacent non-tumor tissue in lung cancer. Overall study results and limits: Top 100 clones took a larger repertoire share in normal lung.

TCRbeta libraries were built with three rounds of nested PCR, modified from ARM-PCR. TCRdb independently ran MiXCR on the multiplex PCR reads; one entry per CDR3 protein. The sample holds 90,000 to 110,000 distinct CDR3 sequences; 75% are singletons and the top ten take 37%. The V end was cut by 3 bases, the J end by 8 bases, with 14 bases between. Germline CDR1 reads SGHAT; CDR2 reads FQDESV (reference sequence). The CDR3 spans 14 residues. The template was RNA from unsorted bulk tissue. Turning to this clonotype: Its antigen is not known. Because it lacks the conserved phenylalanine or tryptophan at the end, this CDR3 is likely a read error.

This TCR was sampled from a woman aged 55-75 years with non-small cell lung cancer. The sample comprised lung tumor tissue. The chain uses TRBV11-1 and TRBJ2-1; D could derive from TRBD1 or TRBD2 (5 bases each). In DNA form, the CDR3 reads TGTGCCAGCAGCTTGGATGGGGACGGGGATGAGCAGTTCTTA. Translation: CASSLDGDGDEQFL.